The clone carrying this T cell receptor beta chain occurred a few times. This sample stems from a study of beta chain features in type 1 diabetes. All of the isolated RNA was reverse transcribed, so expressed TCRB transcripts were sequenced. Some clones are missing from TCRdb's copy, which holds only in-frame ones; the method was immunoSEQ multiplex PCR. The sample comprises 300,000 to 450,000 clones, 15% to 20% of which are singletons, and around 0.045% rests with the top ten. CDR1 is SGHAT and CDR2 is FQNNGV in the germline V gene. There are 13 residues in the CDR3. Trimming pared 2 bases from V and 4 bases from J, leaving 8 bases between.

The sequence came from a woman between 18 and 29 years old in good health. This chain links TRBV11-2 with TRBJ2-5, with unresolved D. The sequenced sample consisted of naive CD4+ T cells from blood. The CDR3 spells CASSLQRGETQYF. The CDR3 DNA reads TGTGCCAGCAGCTTACAGCGAGGAGAGACCCAGTACTTC.